The 11 T cell receptor beta chains reported below all come from one sample, sequenced in a study of T cells in Graves' hyperthyroidism and ophthalmopathy. The TCR beta CDR3 regions underwent amplification using RNA transcripts as the source. The HTBI primer set was used in a first-round RT-PCR of the TCR CDR3. TCRdb passed the multiplex PCR reads through MiXCR, listing each CDR3 protein once. Of 660,000 or so distinct CDR3 sequences listed, less than 25% are singletons. Sequencing was carried out using blood. The receptors were sampled from a man in his thirties or forties with Graves' ophthalmopathy.

This clonotype was detected many times. V and J are TRBV10-2 and TRBJ1-5, with D unresolved. There are 14 residues in the CDR3. Germline V gene lookup returns CDR1 WSHSY and CDR2 SAAADI. The ends were cut back, 8 bases at V and 0 bases at J, with 11 bases in the middle. For the CDR3, the DNA is TGCGCCAGCCGACCGGGCCATAGCAATCAGCCCCAGCATTTT. This encodes CASRPGHSNQPQHF.

This clonotype was recorded a few times. This chain joins TRBV6-2 or TRBV6-3 and TRBJ2-3; no clear D gene. This CDR3 is 16 amino acids long. The germline V gene encodes CDR1 MNHEY and CDR2 SVGEGT. V lost 0 bases and J 0 bases, leaving 10 bases between the germline ends. The CDR3 DNA sequence: TGTGCCAGCAGTTACTCGAGCAGATCTAGCACAGATACGCAGTATTTT. Translating it yields CASSYSSRSSTDTQYF.

This clonotype was seen at least ten times. J is TRBJ1-1 and V is TRBV12-3 or TRBV12-4, with D unresolved. This CDR3 contains 12 residues. Trimming stripped 6 bases from V and 4 bases from J, with 9 bases between. CDR3 region: CASSPGGTEAFF. The CDR3 nucleotides are TGTGCCAGCAGCCCCGGCGGCACTGAAGCTTTCTTT.

This clonotype was detected ten times or more. The chain carries TRBV5-6 and TRBJ1-1, with D possibly matching TRBD1 (5 bases). Germline V gene sequence: CDR1 SGHDT, CDR2 YYEEEE. Trimming left V 3 bases short and J 1 base short, with 10 bases between. CDR3 length: 14 amino acids. CDR3 coding DNA: TGTGCCAGCAGCTGGGGGGTCCAGAACACTGAAGCTTTCTTT. Translation gives CASSWGVQNTEAFF.

This chain uses TRBV7-2 with TRBJ2-7; the D gene is possibly TRBD1 (6 bases). From germline, CDR1 is SGHTA and CDR2 FQGNSA. The length of the CDR3 is 17 residues. The V gene lost 3 bases and the J gene lost 1 base, with 19 bases spanning the gap. Written as DNA, the CDR3 is TGTGCCAGCAGCTTCCGGACCACAGGGATTGTGTCCTACGAGCAGTACTTC. Protein product: CASSFRTTGIVSYEQYF.

The rearrangement uses TRBV10-3 and TRBJ2-5, with 16 bases that match TRBD2. The CDR3 has 20 residues. Germline assignment: CDR1 ENHRY and CDR2 SYGVKD. Trimming cost V 5 bases and J 5 bases; bases outside gene matches: 17. CDR3 region: CAISHEKGLAGGHPSETQYF. The CDR3 DNA reads TGTGCCATCAGTCACGAAAAGGGACTAGCGGGAGGGCACCCCTCCGAGACCCAGTACTTC.

The chain uses TRBV20-1 and TRBJ2-3; 9 positions agree with TRBD2. The CDR3 is made up of 15 amino acids. With 6 bases clipped from V and 6 bases from J, the junction kept 13 bases outside the gene matches. Per the germline V gene, CDR1 is DFQATT and CDR2 is SNEGSKA (reference sequence). CDR3 in amino acids: CSATRLAGTGDTQYF. The CDR3 coding sequence is TGCAGTGCCACGAGGCTAGCGGGGACGGGGGATACGCAGTATTTT.

This clonotype was seen ten or more times. The chain recombines TRBV5-1 with TRBJ2-1; no clear D gene. The germline gives CDR1 SGHRS, CDR2 YFSETQ. The CDR3 contains 16 residues. V lost 5 bases, J lost 0 bases, and 15 bases lay in between. The CDR3 reads CASRGRSGNSYNEQFF. The CDR3 nucleotides are TGCGCCAGCAGGGGCCGGTCGGGTAACTCCTACAATGAGCAGTTCTTC.

This clonotype was seen a few times. The junction departs from germline at one end; a sequencing error may be responsible. This chain joins TRBV7-9 and TRBJ2-5; 9 nucleotides match TRBD1. Germline V gives CDR1 SEHNR, CDR2 FQNEAQ (reference sequence). This CDR3 comprises 15 residues. Here the CDR3 DNA reads TGTGCCAGCAGCTCCCGACAGGGGGTACAAGGGACCCAGTACTTC. This encodes CASSSRQGVQGTQYF.

The rearrangement uses TRBV10-3 and TRBJ2-5; 11 bases match TRBD2. Trimming removed 4 bases from V and 5 bases from J; junction bases left unmatched: 18. The CDR3 runs 19 residues. Germline-derived CDR1 and CDR2 are ENHRY and SYGVKD. CDR3: CAISGGLFETSGTGETQYF. The CDR3 coding sequence is TGTGCCATCAGTGGGGGCCTTTTCGAGACTAGCGGGACGGGGGAGACCCAGTACTTC.

This clonotype was counted a few times. CDR3 amino acids: CASKRASGSYNEQFF. CDR3 DNA sequence: TGTGCCAGCAAAAGGGCTAGCGGGAGCTACAATGAGCAGTTCTTC. V and J are TRBV6-1 and TRBJ2-1, with 10 bases that match TRBD2. V was clipped by 7 bases and J by 3 bases; unmatched bases: 6. The length of the CDR3 is 15 residues. In germline, CDR1 is MNHNS, CDR2 SASEGT.